This T cell receptor beta chain was recovered during a study of T cell repertoires in cytomegalovirus infection. Study summary: Signatures in public TCR beta sequences pointed to both CMV infection and matching HLA type.

This CDR3 has 14 amino acids. Germline V gives CDR1 SGHTA, CDR2 FQGNSA. V lost 6 bases and J lost 5; bases outside the gene matches: 7. This clonotype was counted ten times or more. As yet, its antigen is unknown. In TCRdb, the reads were re-called with MiXCR into one record per CDR3 protein. This sample yields 200,000 to 300,000 distinct CDR3 sequences, of which 9.1% are seen a single time; more than 12% belongs to the top ten. Study results and limitations: The cumulative frequency of public TCR beta families identified carriers of CMV plus the relevant HLA. The ex vivo response showed dominance by HLA-C-restricted CMV-specific TCR beta clonotypes.

The genes are TRBV7-2 and TRBJ2-1; 7 bases are a match to TRBD1. Sequencing used PBMCs. The source of this sequence is a human donor in good health (CMV status not recorded). Some clones in this sample may be carry-over from other donors' samples. The CDR3 protein is CASSTTGTNNEQFF. Written as DNA, the CDR3 is TGTGCCAGCAGTACGACAGGGACCAACAATGAGCAGTTCTTC.